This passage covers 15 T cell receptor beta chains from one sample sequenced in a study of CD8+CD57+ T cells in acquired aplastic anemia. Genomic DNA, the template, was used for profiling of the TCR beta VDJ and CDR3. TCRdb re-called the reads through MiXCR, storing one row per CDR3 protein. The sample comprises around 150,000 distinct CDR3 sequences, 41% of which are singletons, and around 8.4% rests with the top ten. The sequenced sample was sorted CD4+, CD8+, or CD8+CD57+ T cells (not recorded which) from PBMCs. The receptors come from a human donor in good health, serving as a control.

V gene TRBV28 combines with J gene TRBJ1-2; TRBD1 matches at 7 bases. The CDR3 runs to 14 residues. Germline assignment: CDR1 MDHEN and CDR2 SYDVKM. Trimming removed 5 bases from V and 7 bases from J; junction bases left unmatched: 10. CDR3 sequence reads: CASSTYEGASGYTF. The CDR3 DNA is TGTGCCAGCAGTACCTATGAGGGGGCGAGTGGCTACACCTTC.

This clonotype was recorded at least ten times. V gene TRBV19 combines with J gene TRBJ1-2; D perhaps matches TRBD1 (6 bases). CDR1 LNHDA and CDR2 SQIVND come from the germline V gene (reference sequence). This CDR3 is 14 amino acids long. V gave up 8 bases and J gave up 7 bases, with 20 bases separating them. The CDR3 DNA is TGTGCCAGTGCCCCACAGGGACTCAGCTTTGGCTACACCTTC. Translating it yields CASAPQGLSFGYTF.

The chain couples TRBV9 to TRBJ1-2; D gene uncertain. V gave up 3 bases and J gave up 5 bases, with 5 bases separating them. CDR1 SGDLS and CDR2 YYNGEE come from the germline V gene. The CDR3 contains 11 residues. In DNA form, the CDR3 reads TGTGCCAGCAGCGCTCCTTATGGCTACACCTTC. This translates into CASSAPYGYTF.

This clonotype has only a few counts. The CDR3 sequence: CASSRTESFKLFF. The DNA of the CDR3 is TGTGCCAGCAGTCGTACCGAGTCTTTTAAACTGTTTTTT. The chain couples TRBV28 to TRBJ1-4; D is unclear. The CDR3 loop spans 13 amino acids. Trimming removed 5 bases from V and 11 bases from J, with 15 bases in between. The germline V gene encodes CDR1 MDHEN and CDR2 SYDVKM.

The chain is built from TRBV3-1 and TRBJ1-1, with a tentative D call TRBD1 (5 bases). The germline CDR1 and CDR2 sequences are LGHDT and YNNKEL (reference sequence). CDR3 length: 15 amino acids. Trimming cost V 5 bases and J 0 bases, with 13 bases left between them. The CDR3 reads CASSLRSGLNTEAFF. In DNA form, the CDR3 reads TGTGCCAGCAGCTTGAGATCGGGGCTGAACACTGAAGCTTTCTTT.

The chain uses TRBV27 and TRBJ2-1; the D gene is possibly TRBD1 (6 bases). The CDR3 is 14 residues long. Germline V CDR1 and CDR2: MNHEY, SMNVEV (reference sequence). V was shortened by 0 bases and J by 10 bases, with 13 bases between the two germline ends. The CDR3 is CASSLSIGQTEQFF. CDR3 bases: TGTGCCAGCAGTTTATCGATCGGACAGACCGAGCAGTTCTTC.

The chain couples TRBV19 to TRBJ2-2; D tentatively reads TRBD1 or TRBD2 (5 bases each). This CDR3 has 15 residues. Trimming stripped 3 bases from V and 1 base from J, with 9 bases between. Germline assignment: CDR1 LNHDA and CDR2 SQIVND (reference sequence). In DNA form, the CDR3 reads TGTGCCAGTAGTATTGGGGGAAAGAACACCGGGGAGCTGTTTTTT. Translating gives CASSIGGKNTGELFF.

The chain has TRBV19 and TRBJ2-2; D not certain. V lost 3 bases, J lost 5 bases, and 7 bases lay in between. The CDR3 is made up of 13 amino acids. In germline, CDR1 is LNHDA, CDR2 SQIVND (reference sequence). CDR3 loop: CASSMQTTGELFF. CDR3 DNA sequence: TGTGCCAGTAGTATGCAAACTACCGGGGAGCTGTTTTTT.

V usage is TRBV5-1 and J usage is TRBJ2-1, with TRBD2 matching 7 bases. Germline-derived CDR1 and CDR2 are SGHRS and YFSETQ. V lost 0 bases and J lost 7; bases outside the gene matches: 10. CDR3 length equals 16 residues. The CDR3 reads CASSLEWGGPSNEQFF. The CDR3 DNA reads TGCGCCAGCAGCTTGGAGTGGGGAGGGCCTTCAAATGAGCAGTTCTTC.

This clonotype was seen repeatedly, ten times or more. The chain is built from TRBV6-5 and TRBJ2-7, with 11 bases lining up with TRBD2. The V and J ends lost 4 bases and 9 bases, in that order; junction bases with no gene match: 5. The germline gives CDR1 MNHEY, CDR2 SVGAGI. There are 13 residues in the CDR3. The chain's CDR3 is CASSSTLAGGQYF. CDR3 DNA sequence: TGTGCCAGCAGTTCAACCCTAGCGGGGGGGCAGTACTTC.

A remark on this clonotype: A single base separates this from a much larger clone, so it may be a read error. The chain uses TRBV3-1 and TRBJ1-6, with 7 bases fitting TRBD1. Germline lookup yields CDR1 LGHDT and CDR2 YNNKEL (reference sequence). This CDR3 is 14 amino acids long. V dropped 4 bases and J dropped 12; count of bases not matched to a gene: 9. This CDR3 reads CASSPQGGSLPLHF. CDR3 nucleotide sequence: TGTGCCAGCAGCCCCCAGGGGGGAAGTTTACCCCTCCACTTT.

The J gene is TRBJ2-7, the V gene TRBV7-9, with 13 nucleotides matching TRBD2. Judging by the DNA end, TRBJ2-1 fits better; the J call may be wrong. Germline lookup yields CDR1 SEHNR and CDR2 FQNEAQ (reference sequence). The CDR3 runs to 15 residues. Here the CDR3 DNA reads TGTGCCAGCAGCACAACTAGCGGGAGGGCCCCTGAGCAGTTCTTC. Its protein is CASSTTSGRAPEQFF.

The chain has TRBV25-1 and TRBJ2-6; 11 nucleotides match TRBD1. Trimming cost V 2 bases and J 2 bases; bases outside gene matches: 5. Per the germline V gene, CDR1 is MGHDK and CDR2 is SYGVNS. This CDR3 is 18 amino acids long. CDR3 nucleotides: TGTGCCAGCAGTGAACCGGGGACAGGGGGAGCTGGGGCCAACGTCCTGACTTTC. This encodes CASSEPGTGGAGANVLTF.

The CDR3 is CASRPGQGGSSPLHF. For the CDR3, the DNA is TGTGCCAGTAGACCGGGACAGGGGGGCAGTTCACCCCTCCACTTT. The chain joins TRBV19 to TRBJ1-6; 11 nucleotides match TRBD1. J was trimmed by 9 bases and V by 6 bases; bases with no gene match: 7. CDR3 size: 15 residues. The V gene's germline CDR1 is LNHDA and CDR2 SQIVND (reference sequence). The full variable domain, rest sourced from reference TRBV19 and TRBJ1-6, is DGGITQSPKYLFRKEGQNVTLSCEQNLNHDAMYWYRQDPGQGLRLIYYSQIVNDFQKGDIAEGYSVSREKKESFPLTVTSAQKNPTAFYLCASRPGQGGSSPLHFGNGTRLTVT.

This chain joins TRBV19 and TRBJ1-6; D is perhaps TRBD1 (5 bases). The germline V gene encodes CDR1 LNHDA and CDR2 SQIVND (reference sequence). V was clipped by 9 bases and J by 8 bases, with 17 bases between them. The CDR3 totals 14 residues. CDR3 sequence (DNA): TGTGCCAGCTCCGGGCAGGGAGGACATTCACCCCTCCACTTT. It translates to CASSGQGGHSPLHF.